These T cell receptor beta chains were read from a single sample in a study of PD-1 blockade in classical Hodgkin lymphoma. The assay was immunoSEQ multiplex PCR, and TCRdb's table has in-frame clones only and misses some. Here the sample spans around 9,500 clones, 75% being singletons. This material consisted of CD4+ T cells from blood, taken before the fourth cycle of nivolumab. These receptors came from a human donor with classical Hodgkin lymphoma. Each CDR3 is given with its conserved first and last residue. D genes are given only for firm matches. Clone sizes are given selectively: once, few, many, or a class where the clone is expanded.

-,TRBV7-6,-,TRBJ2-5,TGTGCCAGCAGCTTAAGGTGGTCCCGCCAAGAGACCCAGTACTTC,CASSLRWSRQETQYF
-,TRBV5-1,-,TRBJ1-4,TGCGCCAGCAGCTTGCCGGGGTCCAATGAAAAACTGTTTTTT,CASSLPGSNEKLFF
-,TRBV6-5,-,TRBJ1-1,TGTGCCAGCAGTTACGTGAAGAACACTGAAGCTTTCTTT,CASSYVKNTEAFF
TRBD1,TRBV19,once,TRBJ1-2,TGTGCCAGTAGTATAAGGGGCGGACAGGGGTTTTATGGCTACACCTTC,CASSIRGGQGFYGYTF
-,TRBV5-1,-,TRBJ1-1,TGCGCCAGCAGCCAGCCAGGCAGTGGAAACACTGAAGCTTTCTTT,CASSQPGSGNTEAFF
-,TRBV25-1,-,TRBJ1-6,TGTGCCAGCAGTGACCTACAGGGATTAGGGTCACCCCTCCACTTT,CASSDLQGLGSPLHF
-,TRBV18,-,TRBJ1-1,TGTGCCAGCTCAAGTATGGAGAACACTGAAGCTTTCTTT,CASSSMENTEAFF
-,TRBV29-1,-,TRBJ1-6,TGCAGCGTTGGGTGGGACATTAATTCACCCCTCCACTTT,CSVGWDINSPLHF
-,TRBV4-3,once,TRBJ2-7,TGCGCCAGCAGCCAAGCCACTTCGACAGCGATCACCTACGAGCAGTACTTC,CASSQATSTAITYEQYF
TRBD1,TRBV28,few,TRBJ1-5,TGTGCCAGCAGTTTATGGAAGGGGGCGAGCAATCAGCCCCAGCATTTT,CASSLWKGASNQPQHF
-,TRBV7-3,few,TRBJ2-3,TGTGCCAGCAGCTTACAGGGGAGTGCAGATACGCAGTATTTT,CASSLQGSADTQYF
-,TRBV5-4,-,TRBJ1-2,TGTGCCAGCAGCTTGGGAGGGGAAGTAGGCTACACCTTC,CASSLGGEVGYTF
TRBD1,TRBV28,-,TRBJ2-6,TGTGCCAGCAGTCTTAGAGGGGGCGCTGGGGCCAACGTCCTGACTTTC,CASSLRGGAGANVLTF
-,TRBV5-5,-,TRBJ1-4,TGTGCCAGCGGCCCAACGGGGGGCCGGGAAAAACTGTTTTTT,CASGPTGGREKLFF
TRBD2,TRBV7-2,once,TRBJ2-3,TGTGCCAGCAGCCTTGGGGCGGGGGGCTCCGTAGATACGCAGTATTTT,CASSLGAGGSVDTQYF
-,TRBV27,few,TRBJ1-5,TGTGCCAGCAGTTTATCGAGGAGGTCTCTAAGCAATCAGCCCCAGCATTTT,CASSLSRRSLSNQPQHF
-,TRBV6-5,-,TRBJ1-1,TGTGCCAGCAGCCGATTGAACACTGAAGCTTTCTTT,CASSRLNTEAFF
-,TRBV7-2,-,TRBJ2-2,TGTGCCAGCAGCTTAATCTATGGGGTCGGGGAGCTGTTTTTT,CASSLIYGVGELFF
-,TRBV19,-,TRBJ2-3,TGTGCCAGTTCACACCCTAGCACAGATACGCAGTATTTT,CASSHPSTDTQYF
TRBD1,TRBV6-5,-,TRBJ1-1,TGTGCCAGCAACCAACAGGGGAGCACTGAAGCTTTCTTT,CASNQQGSTEAFF
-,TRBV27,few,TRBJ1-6,TGTGCCAGCAGTTTCGGGGCGGATTCACCCCTCCACTTT,CASSFGADSPLHF
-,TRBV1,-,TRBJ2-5,TGCACCAGCAGCCCCTTTTCAGGGGGACACCCCAAGACCCAGTACTTC,CTSSPFSGGHPKTQYF